A single sample gave rise to the 27 T cell receptor beta chains below, sequenced in a study of blood T cell repertoires in COVID-19. Libraries were prepared by immunoSEQ multiplex PCR; TCRdb keeps only in-frame clonotypes and omits some of them. The sample consists of 55,000 to 90,000 clones, about 88% of them appearing once. Sequencing was carried out using peripheral blood. Source of these receptors: a human donor in a cohort sampled during active COVID-19.

This clone has a handful of counts. The chain is built from TRBV23-1 and TRBJ2-1, with 9 nucleotides matching TRBD2. TRBV23-1 carries the ORF label, with uncertain function. V lost 10 bases to trimming and J lost 5 bases; unmatched junction nucleotides: 9. The CDR3 loop spans 14 amino acids. The CDR3 nucleotides read TGCGCCACCTTAGCGGGAGCCGAGGACAATGAGCAGTTCTTC. Translated, it gives CATLAGAEDNEQFF.

The gene calls are TRBV29-1 and TRBJ2-5; 8 bases align to TRBD2. CDR1 and CDR2 from the germline V gene are SQVTM and ANQGSEA. This CDR3 is built from 12 residues. The V segment lost 4 bases and the J segment 6 bases; nucleotides outside the gene matches: 4. The CDR3 DNA is TGCAGCGTTGTGAGCGGGAGTCAGACCCAGTACTTC. The encoded protein is CSVVSGSQTQYF.

The CDR3 protein is CASSQTSGTYNEQFF. CDR3 DNA sequence: TGTGCCAGCAGCCAGACTAGCGGTACTTACAATGAGCAGTTCTTC. The V call is TRBV2, the J call TRBJ2-1; TRBD2 aligns across 9 bases. The V segment lost 6 bases and the J segment 4 bases; nucleotides outside the gene matches: 7. The V gene's germline CDR1 is SNHLY and CDR2 FYNNEI. CDR3 size: 15 residues.

CDR3 amino acids: CASSISTFRGAPETQYF. The CDR3 DNA reads as TGTGCCAGTAGTATTAGCACCTTTCGGGGAGCCCCCGAGACCCAGTACTTC. V gene TRBV19 combines with J gene TRBJ2-5; tentatively, D is TRBD2 (5 bases). The CDR3 covers 17 residues. Trimming took off 3 bases at V and 5 bases at J, with 22 bases between the two ends. The germline CDR1 and CDR2 sequences are LNHDA and SQIVND (reference sequence).

This rearrangement joins TRBV7-2 to TRBJ2-7; 9 bases align to TRBD1. Germline CDR1 is SGHTA and CDR2 is FQGNSA. J was trimmed by 7 bases and V by 4 bases; bases with no gene match: 8. The CDR3 is made up of 14 amino acids. CDR3: CASSSGQGSGEQYF. The CDR3 nucleotides read TGTGCCAGCAGCTCCGGACAGGGGTCGGGAGAGCAGTACTTC. The whole variable domain, remainder taken from reference TRBV7-2 and TRBJ2-7, is GAGVSQSPSNKVTEKGKDVELRCDPISGHTALYWYRQSLGQGLEFLIYFQGNSAPDKSGLPSDRFSAERTGGSVSTLTIQRTQQEDSAVYLCASSSGQGSGEQYFGPGTRLTVT.

This clone was seen just once. The chain combines TRBV19 with TRBJ1-1, with 7 bases fitting TRBD1. Germline V gene sequence: CDR1 LNHDA, CDR2 SQIVND (reference sequence). V trimming: 8 bases; J trimming: 3 bases; junction bases outside the gene matches: 12. The CDR3 extends over 15 amino acids. The DNA of the CDR3 is TGTGCCAGTTCTAGTCCCGGGACAGTATACACTGAAGCTTTCTTT. Translating it yields CASSSPGTVYTEAFF.

This clone was detected only once. The chain couples TRBV29-1 to TRBJ1-2, with D unclear. In germline, CDR1 is SQVTM, CDR2 ANQGSEA. The CDR3 has 10 residues. Between the trimmed V and J ends, which lost 4 bases and 6 bases, there was a span of 6 bases. This CDR3 is CSVGTDGYTF. The CDR3 DNA follows: TGCAGCGTTGGAACGGATGGCTACACCTTC.

This chain connects TRBV14 to TRBJ1-1, with D maybe TRBD1 (6 bases). Per germline, CDR1 SGHDN and CDR2 FVKESK. This CDR3 comprises 15 residues. Trimming took 8 bases from V and 4 from J, leaving 20 bases between them. CDR3 bases: TGTGCCAGCCAAGAAATGCAGGGGACGGGCACTGAAGCTTTCTTT. Amino acid sequence: CASQEMQGTGTEAFF.

CDR3: CASSFYGTYRETQYF. For the CDR3, the DNA is TGTGCCAGCAGCTTCTACGGGACTTACCGAGAGACCCAGTACTTC. The V and J genes are TRBV5-6 and TRBJ2-5; D might be TRBD2 (6 bases). There are 15 residues in the CDR3. Deletions cut 2 bases from V and 4 bases from J, with 15 bases between. CDR1 is SGHDT and CDR2 is YYEEEE in the germline V gene.

The chain links TRBV5-1 to TRBJ1-6, with a tentative D call TRBD1 (6 bases). This CDR3 is built from 14 residues. The ends were cut back, 0 bases at V and 10 bases at J, with 11 bases in the middle. CDR1 is SGHRS and CDR2 is YFSETQ in the germline V gene. The CDR3 loop reads CASSLDRVGSPLHF. CDR3 coding DNA: TGCGCCAGCAGCTTGGACAGGGTGGGGTCACCCCTCCACTTT.

V usage is TRBV28 and J usage is TRBJ1-2; D gene uncertain. This CDR3 has 15 amino acids. V was cut by 2 bases and J by 8 bases, with 18 bases left in between. Germline loops: CDR1 MDHEN, CDR2 SYDVKM. CDR3 nucleotides: TGTGCCAGCAGTTTAACGGCGGGTCTCACGGGGGGCTACACCTTC. Its protein is CASSLTAGLTGGYTF.

This sequence joins TRBV11-2 and TRBJ2-3; 11 nucleotides match TRBD2. V trimming: 6 bases; J trimming: 12 bases; junction bases outside the gene matches: 8. The CDR3 contains 13 residues. Germline CDR1 is SGHAT and CDR2 is FQNNGV. CDR3 residues: CASRIIAGGPQYF. CDR3 sequence (DNA): TGTGCCAGCAGGATTATAGCGGGAGGGCCACAGTATTTT.

This clone came up once. The rearrangement uses TRBV30 and TRBJ1-3, with TRBD1 matching 9 bases. From germline, CDR1 is GTSNPN and CDR2 SVGIG (reference sequence). The CDR3 sequence is 16 residues long. With V trimmed by 3 bases and J by 0 bases, 6 bases remained unmatched. CDR3 coding DNA: TGTGCCTGGAGGAGACGGGGACAGGGCTCTGGAAACACCATATATTTT. It codes for CAWRRRGQGSGNTIYF.

This chain uses TRBV5-1 with TRBJ2-5; the match to TRBD2 covers 7 bases. Trimming at V came to 6 bases and at J to 1 base, leaving 6 bases not matched to a gene. CDR3 length: 14 residues. Germline V lookup: CDR1 SGHRS, CDR2 YFSETQ. CDR3 sequence (DNA): TGCGCCAGCACCCTGGGGGGGAGCCAAGAGACCCAGTACTTC. It translates to CASTLGGSQETQYF. The variable domain in full, completed from reference TRBV5-1 and TRBJ2-5, reads KAGVTQTPRYLIKTRGQQVTLSCSPISGHRSVSWYQQTPGQGLQFLFEYFSETQRNKGNFPGRFSGRQFSNSRSEMNVSTLELGDSALYLCASTLGGSQETQYFGPGTRLLVL.

This clone came up once. The rearrangement links TRBV3-1 (or the pseudogene TRBV3-2) to TRBJ2-2, with D possibly TRBD2 on 6 matching bases. The V gene's germline CDR1 is LGHDT and CDR2 YNNKEL (reference sequence). V dropped 5 bases and J dropped 3 bases, with 16 bases sitting between them. The CDR3 totals 16 residues. The CDR3 DNA follows: TGTGCCAGCAGCTCTTCGCGGGAATCGTACACCGGGGAGCTGTTTTTT. Residues: CASSSSRESYTGELFF.

This clone was picked up one time. For the CDR3, the DNA is TGTGCCAGCAGCTTGGGGGGGCAGTATGAAAAACTGTTTTTT. It codes for CASSLGGQYEKLFF. J is TRBJ1-4 and V is TRBV5-6; maybe TRBD1 (6 bases). From germline, CDR1 is SGHDT and CDR2 YYEEEE. CDR3 size: 14 residues. Trimming pared 0 bases from V and 6 bases from J, leaving 9 bases between.

The rearrangement links TRBV11-2 to TRBJ2-3, with D possibly TRBD1 on 6 matching bases. The CDR3 loop spans 17 amino acids. CDR1 is SGHAT, CDR2 FQNNGV, per germline. The V end was cut by 1 base, the J end by 6 bases, with 20 bases between. This chain's CDR3 is CASSLALQGLGSDTQYF. The CDR3 coding sequence is TGTGCCAGCAGCTTAGCCCTACAGGGTTTGGGGTCCGATACGCAGTATTTT.

The chain has TRBV28 and TRBJ2-6, with TRBD1 matching over 7 bases. CDR1 is MDHEN, CDR2 SYDVKM, per germline. CDR3 length equals 15 residues. Trimming took 6 bases from V and 4 from J; bases not matched to a gene: 6. The chain's CDR3 is CASRRQGSGANVLTF. The CDR3 coding sequence is TGTGCCAGCAGACGACAGGGTTCAGGGGCCAACGTCCTGACTTTC.

CDR3 in DNA: TGTGCCAGCAGCGGGCTAGCGGGTTACAATGAGCAGTTCTTC. Protein: CASSGLAGYNEQFF. The chain carries TRBV11-2 and TRBJ2-1; 8 positions agree with TRBD2. This CDR3 spans 14 amino acids. J gave up 4 bases and V 5 bases, and 4 bases lay outside the gene matches. Looked up from germline, CDR1 is SGHAT and CDR2 is FQNNGV.

This rearrangement joins TRBV5-1 to TRBJ2-3; D is uncertain. Germline V gene sequence: CDR1 SGHRS, CDR2 YFSETQ. The length of the CDR3 is 13 residues. Trimming removed 4 bases at V and 1 base at J, with 7 bases between. This CDR3 reads CASSGPRTDTQYF. In nucleotides, the CDR3 is TGCGCCAGCAGCGGCCCCCGCACAGATACGCAGTATTTT. Filled out from reference TRBV5-1 and TRBJ2-3, the complete variable domain reads KAGVTQTPRYLIKTRGQQVTLSCSPISGHRSVSWYQQTPGQGLQFLFEYFSETQRNKGNFPGRFSGRQFSNSRSEMNVSTLELGDSALYLCASSGPRTDTQYFGPGTRLTVL.

This chain links TRBV5-4 with TRBJ2-7; tentative D call: TRBD2 (5 bases). Germline values: CDR1 SGHNT, CDR2 YYREEE (reference sequence). Trimming shortened V by 0 bases and J by 4 bases, and 14 bases separated the two germline ends. The CDR3 length is 15 residues. The CDR3 sequence: CASSLGLGSAYEQYF. The CDR3 coding sequence is TGTGCCAGCAGCTTGGGACTTGGTAGCGCTTACGAGCAGTACTTC.

In its sample, this clone was seen a few times. The chain is built from TRBV30 and TRBJ1-4, with 9 positions matching TRBD1. This CDR3 is 15 amino acids long. V gave up 3 bases and J gave up 7 bases; unmatched junction bases: 9. Germline assignment: CDR1 GTSNPN and CDR2 SVGIG (reference sequence). The CDR3 DNA reads TGTGCCTGGAGCGGGGGGCTGACAGGGGGTGAAAAACTGTTTTTT. Its protein product is CAWSGGLTGGEKLFF.

The V gene is TRBV27, the J gene TRBJ1-1, with 9 nucleotides matching TRBD1. This CDR3 is built from 13 residues. Per the germline V gene, CDR1 is MNHEY and CDR2 is SMNVEV (reference sequence). The junction had 8 bases not matched to a gene; V was cut back by 7 bases and J by 8 bases. This CDR3 is CASNRRGQGEAFF. The CDR3 region has the DNA TGTGCCAGCAATAGGCGCGGACAGGGGGAAGCTTTCTTT.

The rearrangement joins TRBV7-8 to TRBJ2-5, with TRBD1 identical over 7 bases. From germline, CDR1 is SGHVS and CDR2 FQNEAQ. Unmatched junction bases numbered 3, after V lost 1 base and J lost 1 base. The CDR3 sequence is 15 residues long. The CDR3 is CASSLGGGAQETQYF. The CDR3 DNA reads as TGTGCCAGCAGCTTAGGAGGGGGCGCCCAAGAGACCCAGTACTTC. The full variable domain, in which reference TRBV7-8 and TRBJ2-5 provide the parts outside the CDR3, is GAGVSQSPRYKVAKRGQDVALRCDPISGHVSLFWYQQALGQGPEFLTYFQNEAQLDKSGLPSDRFFAERPEGSVSTLKIQRTQQEDSAVYLCASSLGGGAQETQYFGPGTRLLVL.

The chain's CDR3 is CASSLARGFGNTIYF. In DNA form, the CDR3 reads TGTGCCAGCAGTTTAGCCAGGGGATTCGGAAACACCATATATTTT. The chain uses TRBV6-5 and TRBJ1-3; possibly TRBD1 for D (6 bases). With 4 bases removed from V and 4 bases from J, the gap between germline ends came to 14 bases. This CDR3 is 15 amino acids long. CDR1 is MNHEY and CDR2 is SVGAGI in the germline V gene.

This chain connects TRBV19 to TRBJ2-1, with 8 nucleotides matching TRBD2. Trimming took 6 bases from V and 12 from J; bases not matched to a gene: 10. CDR3 length: 13 amino acids. CDR1 is LNHDA and CDR2 is SQIVND in the germline V gene (reference sequence). The CDR3 protein is CASSPSPGGGQFF. As DNA, the CDR3 is TGTGCCAGTAGCCCATCCCCGGGAGGGGGGCAGTTCTTC.

The V call is TRBV7-2, the J call TRBJ2-2; D perhaps matches TRBD2 (6 bases). Trimming took off 5 bases at V and 3 bases at J, with 22 bases between the two ends. CDR3 length: 18 residues. The germline V gene encodes CDR1 SGHTA and CDR2 FQGNSA. The CDR3 sequence: CASSPGPPGVVDTGELFF. DNA for the CDR3: TGTGCCAGCAGCCCCGGGCCCCCGGGAGTTGTGGACACCGGGGAGCTGTTTTTT.